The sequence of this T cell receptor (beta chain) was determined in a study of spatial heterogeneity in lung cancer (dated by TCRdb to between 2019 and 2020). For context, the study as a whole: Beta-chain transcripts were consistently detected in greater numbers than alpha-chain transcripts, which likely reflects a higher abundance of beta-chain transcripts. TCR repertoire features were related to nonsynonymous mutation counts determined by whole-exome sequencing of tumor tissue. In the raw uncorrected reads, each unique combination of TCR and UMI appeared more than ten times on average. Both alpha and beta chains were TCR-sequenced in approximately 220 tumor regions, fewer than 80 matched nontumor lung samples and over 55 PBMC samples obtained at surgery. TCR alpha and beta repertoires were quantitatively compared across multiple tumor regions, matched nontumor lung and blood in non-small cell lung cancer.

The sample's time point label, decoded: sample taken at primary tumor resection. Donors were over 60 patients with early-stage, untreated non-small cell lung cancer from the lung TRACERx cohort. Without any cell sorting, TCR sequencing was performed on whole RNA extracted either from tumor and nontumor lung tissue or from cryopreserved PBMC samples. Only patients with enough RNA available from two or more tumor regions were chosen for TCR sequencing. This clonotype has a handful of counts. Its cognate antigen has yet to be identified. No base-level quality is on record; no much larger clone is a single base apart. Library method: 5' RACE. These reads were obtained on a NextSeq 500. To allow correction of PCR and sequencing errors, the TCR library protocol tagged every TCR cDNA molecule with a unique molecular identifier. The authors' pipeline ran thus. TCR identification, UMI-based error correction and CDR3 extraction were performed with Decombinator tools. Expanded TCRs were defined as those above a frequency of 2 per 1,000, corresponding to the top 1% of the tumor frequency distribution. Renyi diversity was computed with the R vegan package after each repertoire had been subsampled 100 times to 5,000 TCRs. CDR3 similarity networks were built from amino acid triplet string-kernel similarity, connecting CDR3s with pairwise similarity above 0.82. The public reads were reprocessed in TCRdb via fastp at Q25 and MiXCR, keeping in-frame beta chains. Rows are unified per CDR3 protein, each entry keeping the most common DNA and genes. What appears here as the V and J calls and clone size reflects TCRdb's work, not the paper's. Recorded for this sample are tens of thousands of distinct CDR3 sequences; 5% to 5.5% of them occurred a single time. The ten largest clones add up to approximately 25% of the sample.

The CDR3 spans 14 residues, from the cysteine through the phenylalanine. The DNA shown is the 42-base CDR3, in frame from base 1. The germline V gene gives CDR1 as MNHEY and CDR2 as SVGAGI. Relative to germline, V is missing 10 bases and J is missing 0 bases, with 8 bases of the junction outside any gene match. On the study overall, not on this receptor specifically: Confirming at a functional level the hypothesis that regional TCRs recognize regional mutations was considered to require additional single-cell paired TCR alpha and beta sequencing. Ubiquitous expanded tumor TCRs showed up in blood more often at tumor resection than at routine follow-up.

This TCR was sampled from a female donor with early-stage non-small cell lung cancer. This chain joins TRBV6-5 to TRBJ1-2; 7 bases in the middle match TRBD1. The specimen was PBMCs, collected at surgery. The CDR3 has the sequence CATTGTETNYGYTF. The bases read TGTGCCACCACCGGGACAGAGACTAACTATGGCTACACCTTC.